This T cell receptor beta chain was recorded in a study of cytomegalovirus exposure and HLA in healthy donors. Study findings and constraints: The majority of CMV-associated TCR beta chains were reported as apparently HLA-restricted in a later analysis. An analysis that was carried out later associated 15,000 to 20,000 TCR beta sequences with HLA alleles at 0.05 false discovery rate.

Regarding this clone: The antigen is not known.

The germline gives CDR1 MNHEY, CDR2 SVGAGI. J gave up 6 bases and V 5 bases, and 6 bases lay outside the gene matches. The CDR3 sequence is 14 residues long. The PCR contained 60 Vbeta and 13 Jbeta primers. The repertoire was sequenced with immunoSEQ multiplex PCR; TCRdb's copy has only in-frame clones and lacks some. The sample has 100,000 to 150,000 clones, roughly 78% seen once. Material: PBMCs. V is TRBV6-5 and J is TRBJ2-3, with 9 positions matching TRBD2. This sequence was found in a man aged 30 to 39 in good health and CMV-seronegative. The CDR3 bases are TGTGCCAGCAGTCGGCGGGGGGGCCGGGATACGCAGTATTTT. This translates into CASSRRGGRDTQYF.